This T cell receptor beta chain was retrieved from a study of OX40 agonist ivuxolimab in advanced cancers. Using immunoSEQ multiplex PCR, the repertoire was profiled, and TCRdb retains in-frame clones only, with some absent. The sample records approximately 69,000 clones, roughly 83% being singletons. V was pared by 7 bases and J by 7 bases, with 13 bases between. This CDR3 spans 12 amino acids. Per germline, CDR1 LNHDA and CDR2 SQIVND (reference sequence). The input for sequencing was CD4+ or CD8+ T cells sorted from blood, taken in a trial of the OX40 agonist ivuxolimab. This clonotype was sampled from an adult with an advanced solid tumor such as melanoma, head and neck, liver or kidney cancer. The chain links TRBV19 to TRBJ1-2; maybe TRBD1 (6 bases). The CDR3 DNA sequence: TGTGCCAGTACCAAAGGGGGAGTTGGCTACACCTTC. Its protein is CASTKGGVGYTF.